These 21 T cell receptor beta chains were all obtained from the same sample, sequenced in a study of T cell responses to AZD1222 COVID-19 vaccine. The table came from immunoSEQ multiplex PCR; TCRdb's copy has only in-frame clones and leaves some out. The sample records 98,000 or so clones, approximately 86% being singletons. Specimen: peripheral blood, collected 28 days after the second dose of the MenACWY control vaccine. These receptors were collected from an adult who received the MenACWY meningococcal vaccine as a control.

This chain joins TRBV19 and TRBJ1-5; perhaps TRBD1 as D (5 bases). The CDR3 runs to 16 residues. The germline V and J ends were trimmed by 2 bases and 3 bases, with 14 bases remaining between them. The germline V gene encodes CDR1 LNHDA and CDR2 SQIVND (reference sequence). CDR3 residues: CASSIKIKGYNQPQHF. The CDR3 region has the DNA TGTGCCAGTAGTATAAAAATCAAGGGGTACAATCAGCCCCAGCATTTT. The variable domain in full, with the rest retrieved from reference TRBV19 and TRBJ1-5, is DGGITQSPKYLFRKEGQNVTLSCEQNLNHDAMYWYRQDPGQGLRLIYYSQIVNDFQKGDIAEGYSVSREKKESFPLTVTSAQKNPTAFYLCASSIKIKGYNQPQHFGDGTRLSIL.

V and J are TRBV5-1 and TRBJ2-5, with 15 bases fitting TRBD2. Germline values: CDR1 SGHRS, CDR2 YFSETQ. The CDR3 sequence is 18 residues long. The ends lost 4 bases at V and 5 bases at J; junction bases unmatched: 12. CDR3 in DNA: TGCGCCAGCAGCCTATGGACTAGCGGGGGGGCTGGCGGGGAGACCCAGTACTTC. Protein sequence: CASSLWTSGGAGGETQYF.

This chain joins TRBV5-1 and TRBJ2-7, with no clear D. Deletions cut 5 bases from V and 4 bases from J, with 7 bases between. CDR1 and CDR2 from the germline V gene are SGHRS and YFSETQ. This CDR3 spans 11 amino acids. The CDR3 DNA sequence: TGCGCCAGCAGGCAATCTTACGAGCAGTACTTC. Its translation: CASRQSYEQYF.

This chain joins TRBV6-6 and TRBJ2-1; D is perhaps TRBD2 (6 bases). Per germline, CDR1 MNHNY and CDR2 SVGAGI (reference sequence). This CDR3 is built from 16 residues. V was trimmed by 0 bases and J by 7 bases, leaving 16 bases between them. The CDR3 loop reads CASSYSVKGLENEQFF. Here the CDR3 DNA reads TGTGCCAGCAGTTACTCTGTGAAGGGACTGGAGAATGAGCAGTTCTTC.

V and J are TRBV18 and TRBJ1-1; D ambiguous. V was cut by 0 bases and J by 6 bases, with 20 bases left in between. The CDR3 has 17 amino acids. The V gene's germline CDR1 is KGHSH and CDR2 LQKENI. The CDR3 protein is CASSPPAGARLNAEAFF. The DNA of the CDR3 is TGTGCCAGCTCACCACCGGCGGGAGCCAGGCTCAACGCTGAAGCTTTCTTT.

The chain recombines TRBV28 with TRBJ2-7; TRBD1 aligns across 8 bases. Losses at the gene ends were 6 bases for V and 4 bases for J; bases not matched to a gene: 8. The CDR3 covers 14 residues. Looked up from germline, CDR1 is MDHEN and CDR2 is SYDVKM. CDR3 sequence: CASRGQGLEYEQYF. DNA for the CDR3: TGTGCCAGCAGAGGACAGGGCCTTGAGTACGAGCAGTACTTC.

This chain uses TRBV28 with TRBJ2-3; 14 bases are shared with TRBD2. J was trimmed by 0 bases and V by 3 bases; bases with no gene match: 5. The CDR3 is made up of 18 amino acids. Germline V gene data show CDR1 as MDHEN and CDR2 as SYDVKM. The CDR3 DNA follows: TGTGCCAGCAGTTTCCACCGGACTAGCGGGGGGAGCACAGATACGCAGTATTTT. This gives the protein CASSFHRTSGGSTDTQYF.

This clone was observed once. V is TRBV5-4 and J is TRBJ2-7; perhaps D is TRBD1 or TRBD2 (6 bases each). Germline lookup yields CDR1 SGHNT and CDR2 YYREEE (reference sequence). V was cut by 1 base and J by 5 bases, with 10 bases left in between. This CDR3 has 13 residues. For the CDR3, the DNA is TGTGCCAGCAGCTTGAGGGGGGTCCACGAGCAGTACTTC. It encodes CASSLRGVHEQYF.

The chain joins TRBV28 to TRBJ2-1; D gene unclear. V lost 3 bases and J 0 bases, leaving 12 bases between the germline ends. Germline CDR1 reads MDHEN; CDR2 reads SYDVKM. The CDR3 consists of 16 residues. CDR3 sequence: CASSFPSPSSYNEQFF. The CDR3 nucleotides are TGTGCCAGCAGTTTCCCGTCCCCGAGCTCCTACAATGAGCAGTTCTTC.

The rearrangement joins TRBV7-2 to TRBJ2-1, with 7 bases lining up with TRBD2. The CDR3 consists of 14 residues. Germline V gene data show CDR1 as SGHTA and CDR2 as FQGNSA. Germline trimming cut 3 bases from V and 4 bases from J; bases unmatched to any gene: 3. The CDR3 spells CASSLAGVYNEQFF. The CDR3 DNA is TGTGCCAGCAGCTTGGCGGGGGTGTACAATGAGCAGTTCTTC.

V gene TRBV6-5 combines with J gene TRBJ2-7; 9 positions agree with TRBD2. J gave up 5 bases and V 6 bases, and 5 bases lay outside the gene matches. Germline CDR1 MNHEY, CDR2 SVGAGI. The CDR3 contains 13 residues. The CDR3 protein is CASSRGGENEQYF. CDR3 DNA sequence: TGTGCCAGCAGCCGCGGGGGGGAAAACGAGCAGTACTTC.

The chain carries TRBV3-1 (or the pseudogene TRBV3-2) and TRBJ1-2, with 9 bases fitting TRBD1. V trimming: 3 bases; J trimming: 5 bases; junction bases outside the gene matches: 4. Germline CDR1 and CDR2: LGHDT and YNNKEL (reference sequence). The CDR3 has 14 amino acids. The CDR3 nucleotides are TGTGCCAGCAGCCAGGGGGACAGGGTGTATGGCTACACCTTC. It is translated as CASSQGDRVYGYTF.

A single count supports this clone. The CDR3, as DNA: TGCGCCAGCAGCTCCACAGGGAATAGGAATACGCAGTATTTT. Amino acids: CASSSTGNRNTQYF. This chain joins TRBV5-1 and TRBJ2-3, with D tentatively TRBD1 (6 bases). Trimming cost V 3 bases and J 7 bases, with 15 bases left between them. Germline values: CDR1 SGHRS, CDR2 YFSETQ. This CDR3 comprises 14 residues.

The chain is built from TRBV4-3 and TRBJ1-3; a weak D match, TRBD1 (6 bases). This CDR3 spans 14 amino acids. Trimming took 0 bases from V and 7 from J, leaving 10 bases between them. Looked up from germline, CDR1 is LGHNA and CDR2 is YSLEER. As DNA, the CDR3 is TGCGCCAGCAGCCAAGAGGGACATACTAACACCATATATTTT. This gives the protein CASSQEGHTNTIYF.

The V call is TRBV14, the J call TRBJ2-7; possibly TRBD2 for D (5 bases). V was cut by 0 bases and J by 3 bases, with 12 bases left in between. Germline V CDR1 and CDR2: SGHDN, FVKESK. This CDR3 has 15 amino acids. The DNA of the CDR3 is TGTGCCAGCAGCCAAGATCGGAGGCAGAACTACGAGCAGTACTTC. Residues: CASSQDRRQNYEQYF.

This clone appeared a few times. The chain uses TRBV7-9 and TRBJ2-3, with 7 bases identical to TRBD2. Germline V gene data show CDR1 as SEHNR and CDR2 as FQNEAQ (reference sequence). CDR3 length equals 14 residues. After removal of 1 base from V and 6 bases from J, the junction contained 4 bases not matched to a gene. In nucleotides, the CDR3 is TGTGCCAGCAGCTTAGGGACTAGAGAGGATACGCAGTATTTT. Encoded protein: CASSLGTREDTQYF.

V is TRBV6-6 and J is TRBJ1-3, with D possibly TRBD1 on 6 matching bases. Trimming removed 6 bases at V and 0 bases at J, with 9 bases between. Germline V gives CDR1 MNHNY, CDR2 SVGAGI (reference sequence). The CDR3 is 14 residues long. The CDR3 is CASRSQGSGNTIYF. The CDR3 DNA follows: TGTGCCAGCAGGTCACAGGGCTCTGGAAACACCATATATTTT.

This rearrangement joins TRBV7-8 to TRBJ1-1, with D perhaps matching TRBD1 (6 bases). Germline V gene sequence: CDR1 SGHVS, CDR2 FQNEAQ. With 5 bases removed from V and 5 bases from J, the gap between germline ends came to 12 bases. CDR3 size: 13 residues. CDR3 bases: TGTGCCAGCAGCCGGGGGCCGACGACTGAAGCTTTCTTT. Translating gives CASSRGPTTEAFF.

The chain combines TRBV9 with TRBJ2-2; D not resolved. The CDR3 is 14 residues long. CDR1 is SGDLS and CDR2 is YYNGEE in the germline V gene. Trimming cost V 4 bases and J 5 bases, with 12 bases left between them. The CDR3 nucleotides read TGTGCCAGCAGCCTAGACCCCGCGACCGGGGAGCTGTTTTTT. Its translation is CASSLDPATGELFF.

The rearrangement uses TRBV6-2 or TRBV6-3 and TRBJ1-1; D unresolved. V was trimmed by 6 bases and J by 6 bases, leaving 17 bases between them. Germline CDR1 is MNHEY and CDR2 is SVGEGT. The CDR3 sequence is 14 residues long. In nucleotides, the CDR3 is TGTGCCAGCAGCCTGGGTTTTGCCATACCTGAAGCTTTCTTT. Translating gives CASSLGFAIPEAFF.

The chain carries TRBV29-1 and TRBJ2-7; D remains unclear. Germline CDR1 SQVTM, CDR2 ANQGSEA. Trimming took off 4 bases at V and 3 bases at J, with 13 bases between the two ends. There are 13 residues in the CDR3. The CDR3 region is CSVVLPMGYEQYF. The CDR3 bases are TGCAGCGTTGTCCTTCCCATGGGCTACGAGCAGTACTTC.